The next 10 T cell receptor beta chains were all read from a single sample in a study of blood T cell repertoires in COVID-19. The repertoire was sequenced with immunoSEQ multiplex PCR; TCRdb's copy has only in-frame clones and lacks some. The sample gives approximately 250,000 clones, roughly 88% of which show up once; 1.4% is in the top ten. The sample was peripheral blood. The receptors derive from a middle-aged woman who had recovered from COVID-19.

The DNA for the CDR3 is TGTGCCTGGAGTGTACGAAATCCTAAACAGGGGGCGCGGGGCTACACCTTC. Translation: CAWSVRNPKQGARGYTF. The chain joins TRBV30 to TRBJ1-2; 9 bases fit TRBD1. Germline CDR1 and CDR2: GTSNPN and SVGIG (reference sequence). This CDR3 is 17 amino acids long. The V gene end was trimmed by 0 bases and the J gene end by 8 bases; junction bases not matched to a gene: 16.

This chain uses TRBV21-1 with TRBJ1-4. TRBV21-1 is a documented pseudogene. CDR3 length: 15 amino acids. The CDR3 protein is CASSKAGRQDEKLFF. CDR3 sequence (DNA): TGTGCCAGCAGCAAAGCGGGGAGGCAAGATGAAAAACTGTTTTTT.

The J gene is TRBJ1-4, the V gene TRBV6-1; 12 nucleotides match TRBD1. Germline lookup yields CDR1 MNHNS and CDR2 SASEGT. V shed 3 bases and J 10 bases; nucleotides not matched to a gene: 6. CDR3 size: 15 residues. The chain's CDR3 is CASSEPGQGAGKLFF. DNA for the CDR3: TGTGCCAGCAGTGAGCCGGGACAGGGGGCTGGAAAACTGTTTTTT.

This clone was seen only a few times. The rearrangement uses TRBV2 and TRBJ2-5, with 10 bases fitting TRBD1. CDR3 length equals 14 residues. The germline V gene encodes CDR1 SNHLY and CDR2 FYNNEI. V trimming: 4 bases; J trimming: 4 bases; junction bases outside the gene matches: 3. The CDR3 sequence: CASSVGTGVETQYF. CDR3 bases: TGTGCCAGCAGTGTAGGGACAGGGGTAGAGACCCAGTACTTC.

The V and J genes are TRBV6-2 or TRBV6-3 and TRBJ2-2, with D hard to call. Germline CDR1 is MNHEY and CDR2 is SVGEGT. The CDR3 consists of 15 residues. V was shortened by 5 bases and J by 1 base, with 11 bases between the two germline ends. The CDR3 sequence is CASSLTVENTGELFF. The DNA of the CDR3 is TGTGCCAGCAGTCTAACCGTAGAGAACACCGGGGAGCTGTTTTTT.

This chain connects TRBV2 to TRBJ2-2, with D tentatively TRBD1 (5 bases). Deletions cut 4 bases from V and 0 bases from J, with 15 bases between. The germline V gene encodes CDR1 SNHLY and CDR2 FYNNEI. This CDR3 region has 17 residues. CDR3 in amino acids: CASSGLRTIANTGELFF. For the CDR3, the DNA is TGTGCCAGCAGTGGTCTCCGGACAATCGCGAACACCGGGGAGCTGTTTTTT.

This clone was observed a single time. The CDR3 DNA reads TGTGCCAGCAACCCGGACAGCTCTGGGGCCAACGTCCTGACTTTC. Encoded protein: CASNPDSSGANVLTF. The chain couples TRBV18 to TRBJ2-6; D might be TRBD1 (6 bases). Per germline, CDR1 KGHSH and CDR2 LQKENI. This CDR3 is 15 amino acids long. V was cut by 8 bases and J by 0 bases, with 11 bases left in between.

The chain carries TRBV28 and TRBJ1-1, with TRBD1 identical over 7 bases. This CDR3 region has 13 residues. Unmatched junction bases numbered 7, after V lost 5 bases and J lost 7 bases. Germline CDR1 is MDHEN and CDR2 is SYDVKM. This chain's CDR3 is CASSPGYRGEAFF. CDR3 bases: TGTGCCAGCAGTCCCGGCTACAGGGGTGAAGCTTTCTTT. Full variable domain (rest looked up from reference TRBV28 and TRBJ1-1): DVKVTQSSRYLVKRTGEKVFLECVQDMDHENMFWYRQDPGLGLRLIYFSYDVKMKEKGDIPEGYSVSREKKERFSLILESASTNQTSMYLCASSPGYRGEAFFGQGTRLTVV.

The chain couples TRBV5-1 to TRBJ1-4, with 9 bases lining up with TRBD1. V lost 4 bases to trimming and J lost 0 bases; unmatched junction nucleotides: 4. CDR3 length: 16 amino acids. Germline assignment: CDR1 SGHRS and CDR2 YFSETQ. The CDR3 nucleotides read TGCGCCAGCAGCCCGGGACAGGGCTCAACTAATGAAAAACTGTTTTTT. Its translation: CASSPGQGSTNEKLFF.

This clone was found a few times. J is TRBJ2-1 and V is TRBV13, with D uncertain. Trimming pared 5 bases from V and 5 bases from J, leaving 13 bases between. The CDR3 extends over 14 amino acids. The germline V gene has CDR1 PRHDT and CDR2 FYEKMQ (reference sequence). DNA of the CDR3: TGTGCCAGCAGCCCCTGGGCGTCTAACAATGAGCAGTTCTTC. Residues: CASSPWASNNEQFF.